This paragraph reports one T cell receptor (beta chain). This clonotype has just a few counts. No cognate antigen has been identified for it. Base qualities are not at hand, and no much larger clone is one base apart. This entry belongs to a study of T cells after yellow fever vaccination (dated by TCRdb to the late 2010s). Regarding the complete study: The SMART-Seq v4 Ultra Low Input RNA kit was used to prepare libraries from fractions with low cell numbers. To follow T-cell clones before and after primary and booster YFV17D yellow fever vaccination, bulk TCR alpha and beta repertoires were sequenced over time. Blood was drawn at multiple timepoints before and after primary and secondary immunization, with bulk PBMC replicates and cell subsets isolated. Two healthy male donors, one aged 18 to 29 and one aged 30 to 40 years, made up the cohort. The full study reports these points: Because abundant contaminating clonotypes from the bulk population could be contained in FACS-sorted repertoires, computational filtering was required. Because the study included only two donors, the extent to which the findings can be generalized is limited. A small share of clonotypes was detected in both CD4 and CD8 compartments, with the overlap likely arising from convergent recombination. Compared with the primary T-cell response, the secondary T-cell response was faster but weaker, reaching its peak on day 5 rather than on day 15. After the booster, most clones that had expanded after primary vaccination were detected again (almost 97% of CD4 and around nine tenths of CD8), suggesting broad maintenance of memory.

V is shortened by 1 base, J by 3 bases, and the region joining them spans 6 bases. As encoded in the germline V gene, CDR1 is MNHEY while CDR2 is SVGEGT. The CDR3, cysteine through phenylalanine, is 13 amino acids long. Just CDR3 DNA is preserved here, 39 bases in frame from base 1. TCR cDNA was made using 5'RACE template switching, a step that added a universal primer site and unique molecular identifiers. Priming for cDNA synthesis came from both the TCR alpha and TCR beta constant segments. Two PCR steps were used to amplify libraries, with sample barcodes and sequencing adapters being added in the second step. Libraries were sequenced on Illumina HiSeq 2500 (2x100 bp) or NovaSeq (2x150 bp). The paper's data handling went like this. MIGEC was used to demultiplex reads and collapse the reads into UMI consensus sequences, and MiXCR was used for V(D)J alignment. Vaccine-responding clonotypes were identified with edgeR using replicate PBMC samples, with FDR below 0.01 and a log2 fold change above 5 up to day 15 being required. CD4 or CD8 identity was assigned to each bulk clonotype according to whether the clonotype was present at higher abundance in the sequenced CD4 repertoire or the sequenced CD8 repertoire. The public reads were reanalyzed by TCRdb: fastp trimming at Q25, MiXCR alignment, in-frame beta chains only. Entries that share a CDR3 protein sequence are merged under the most common genes and DNA. None of the V and J calls come from the authors' own analysis; TCRdb made them. The sample contains under 400,000 distinct CDR3 sequences, approximately 10% of them found a single time. 18% of the sample is held by the ten biggest clonotypes.

Sample treatment or condition, as interpreted from the label and publication: live attenuated yellow fever vaccine strain. At each blood-draw timepoint, two biological replicates of bulk PBMCs were collected. A standard Ficoll-Paque protocol was used to isolate PBMCs from peripheral blood. RNA was extracted with TriZol from bulk PBMCs, CD4 and CD8 fractions, and dextramer-positive and dextramer-negative fractions. The material sequenced was PBMCs, taken on the day of the first yellow fever vaccination. The sequence was obtained from a man younger than 35 who received the YFV17D yellow fever vaccine. This chain is built from TRBV6-2 or TRBV6-3 and TRBJ1-1; there is no confident call for the D gene. The CDR3 protein is CASSYFRDTEAFF. The sequence in DNA is TGTGCCAGCAGTTACTTTCGTGACACTGAAGCTTTCTTT.